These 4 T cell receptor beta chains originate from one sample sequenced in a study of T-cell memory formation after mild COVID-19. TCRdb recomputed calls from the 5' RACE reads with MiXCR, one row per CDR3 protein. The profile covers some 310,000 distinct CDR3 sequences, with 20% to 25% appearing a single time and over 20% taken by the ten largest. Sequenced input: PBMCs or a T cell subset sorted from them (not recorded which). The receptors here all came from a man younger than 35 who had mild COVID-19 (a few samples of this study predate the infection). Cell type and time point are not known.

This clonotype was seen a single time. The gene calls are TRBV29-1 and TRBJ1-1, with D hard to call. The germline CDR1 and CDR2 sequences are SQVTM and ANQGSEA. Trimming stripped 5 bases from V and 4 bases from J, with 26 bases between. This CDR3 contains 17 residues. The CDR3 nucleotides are TGCAGCGTTACCGTTTGGGGTGGGTTGGATAGGCGCACTGAAGCTTTCTTT. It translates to CSVTVWGGLDRRTEAFF.

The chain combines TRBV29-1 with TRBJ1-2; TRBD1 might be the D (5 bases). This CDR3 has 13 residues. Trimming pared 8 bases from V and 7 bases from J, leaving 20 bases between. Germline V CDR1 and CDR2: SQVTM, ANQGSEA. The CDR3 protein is CSSWNQGLSGYTF. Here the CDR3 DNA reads TGCAGCTCATGGAATCAGGGACTCTCTGGCTACACCTTC.

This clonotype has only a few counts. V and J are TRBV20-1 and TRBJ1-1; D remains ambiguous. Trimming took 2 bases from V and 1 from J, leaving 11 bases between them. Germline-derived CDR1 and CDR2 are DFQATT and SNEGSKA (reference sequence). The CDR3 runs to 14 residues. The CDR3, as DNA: TGCAGTGCTAGACGACGGGGAGGGAACACTGAAGCTTTCTTT. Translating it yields CSARRRGGNTEAFF.

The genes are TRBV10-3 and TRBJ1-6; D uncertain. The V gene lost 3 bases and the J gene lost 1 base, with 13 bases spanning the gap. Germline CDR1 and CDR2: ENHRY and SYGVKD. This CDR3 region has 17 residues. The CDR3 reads CAISDRVAPSYNSPLHF. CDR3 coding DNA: TGTGCCATCAGTGACCGAGTGGCACCATCCTATAATTCACCCCTCCACTTT.